The 20 T cell receptor beta chains given below trace back to one sample, sequenced in a study of blood T cell repertoires in COVID-19. Libraries were prepared by immunoSEQ multiplex PCR; TCRdb keeps only in-frame clonotypes and omits some of them. The sample consists of about 190,000 clones, approximately 92% of them appearing once. The source material was peripheral blood. The source of these receptors is a man aged 45 to 65 with acute or convalescent COVID-19.

On this clone itself: The identical CDR3 is also encoded by other nucleotide sequences in the sample. The V call is TRBV28, the J call TRBJ1-5; D is unresolved. V lost 3 bases and J lost 1, with 7 bases in between. The germline gives CDR1 MDHEN, CDR2 SYDVKM. This CDR3 contains 14 residues. CDR3 bases: TGTGCCAGCAGTTTTTCCAGGAGCAATCAGCCCCAGCATTTT. Residues: CASSFSRSNQPQHF.

CDR3 sequence reads: CASSQALTGVGEKLFF. The CDR3 DNA is TGTGCCAGCAGCCAAGCATTAACAGGGGTTGGGGAAAAACTGTTTTTT. The V call is TRBV4-2, the J call TRBJ1-4; TRBD1 matches at 7 bases. V was clipped by 1 base and J by 8 bases; unmatched bases: 10. This CDR3 has 16 amino acids. CDR1 and CDR2 from the germline V gene are LGHNA and YNFKEQ.

The CDR3 bases are TGCGCCAGCAGCCCTCCTCGGACAGGGGACACTGAAGCTTTCTTT. It is translated as CASSPPRTGDTEAFF. The chain recombines TRBV5-1 with TRBJ1-1, with 9 positions matching TRBD1. The CDR3 totals 15 residues. V gave up 4 bases and J gave up 3 bases; unmatched junction bases: 7. Germline V CDR1 and CDR2: SGHRS, YFSETQ.

The chain has TRBV9 and TRBJ2-1; 8 bases are a match to TRBD1. V shed 4 bases and J 7 bases; nucleotides not matched to a gene: 10. Per germline, CDR1 SGDLS and CDR2 YYNGEE. The CDR3 length is 15 residues. CDR3 residues: CASSPGRQGWNEQFF. CDR3 DNA: TGTGCCAGCAGCCCCGGGAGACAGGGGTGGAATGAGCAGTTCTTC. Drawing the rest from reference TRBV9 and TRBJ2-1, the complete variable domain is DSGVTQTPKHLITATGQRVTLRCSPRSGDLSVYWYQQSLDQGLQFLIQYYNGEERAKGNILERFSAQQFPDLHSELNLSSLELGDSALYFCASSPGRQGWNEQFFGPGTRLTVL.

The rearrangement links TRBV28 to TRBJ1-3; no firm D call. The CDR3 is 15 residues long. The V end lost 7 bases, the J end lost 2 bases, and 15 bases lay between the germline ends. Germline CDR1 and CDR2: MDHEN and SYDVKM. CDR3 residues: CASTIEGLPGNTIYF. The CDR3 coding sequence is TGTGCCAGCACCATTGAGGGTCTTCCTGGAAACACCATATATTTT.

This clone was observed once. The rearrangement uses TRBV28 and TRBJ2-2; D ambiguous. The germline V gene encodes CDR1 MDHEN and CDR2 SYDVKM. The CDR3 contains 14 residues. Trimming stripped 2 bases from V and 3 bases from J, with 7 bases between. In DNA, the CDR3 is TGTGCCAGCAGTTTACTTCCGGACACCGGGGAGCTGTTTTTT. This sequence encodes CASSLLPDTGELFF. The whole variable domain, remainder taken from reference TRBV28 and TRBJ2-2, is DVKVTQSSRYLVKRTGEKVFLECVQDMDHENMFWYRQDPGLGLRLIYFSYDVKMKEKGDIPEGYSVSREKKERFSLILESASTNQTSMYLCASSLLPDTGELFFGEGSRLTVL.

The chain employs TRBV29-1 and TRBJ2-3; D is unresolved. V was cut by 3 bases and J by 1 base, with 5 bases left in between. Germline CDR1 is SQVTM and CDR2 is ANQGSEA. The CDR3 is 12 residues long. CDR3 sequence: CSVDVRTDTQYF. In DNA form, the CDR3 reads TGCAGCGTTGACGTCCGCACAGATACGCAGTATTTT.

Remarks on this clone: Other nucleotide sequences in the sample specify the same CDR3. The genes are TRBV24-1 and TRBJ2-3; TRBD1 matches 7 bases. Germline assignment: CDR1 KGHDR and CDR2 SFDVKD. The CDR3 is made up of 15 amino acids. V shed 3 bases and J 0 bases; nucleotides not matched to a gene: 2. The CDR3 DNA is TGTGCCACCAGTGATCCGGGACAGAGCACAGATACGCAGTATTTT. The encoded protein is CATSDPGQSTDTQYF.

This clone has ten or more counts. V usage is TRBV27 and J usage is TRBJ1-6, with a tentative D call TRBD1 (5 bases). The CDR3 sequence is 16 residues long. The V gene lost 6 bases and the J gene lost 7 bases, with 19 bases spanning the gap. Per the germline V gene, CDR1 is MNHEY and CDR2 is SMNVEV (reference sequence). The CDR3 DNA follows: TGTGCCAGCAGACCCTCGCCCCGGGGACTCAATTCACCCCTCCACTTT. Encoded protein: CASRPSPRGLNSPLHF.

This chain uses TRBV19 with TRBJ2-3, with D possibly TRBD2 on 5 matching bases. Looked up from germline, CDR1 is LNHDA and CDR2 is SQIVND (reference sequence). The CDR3 loop spans 14 amino acids. Trimming shortened V by 6 bases and J by 5 bases, and 15 bases separated the two germline ends. Here the CDR3 reads CASSRSRVVDTQYF. DNA for the CDR3: TGTGCCAGTAGCCGCTCGCGGGTCGTAGATACGCAGTATTTT.

The genes are TRBV19 and TRBJ2-5; TRBD2 matches at 8 bases. CDR1 and CDR2 from the germline V gene are LNHDA and SQIVND (reference sequence). The CDR3 loop spans 15 amino acids. V gave up 0 bases and J gave up 5 bases; unmatched junction bases: 5. The CDR3 bases are TGTGCCAGTAGTATAGAGTTGCGGGAGGTGGAGACCCAGTACTTC. As protein: CASSIELREVETQYF.

This chain links TRBV7-2 with TRBJ2-2; 9 bases are a match to TRBD2. The CDR3 length is 19 residues. V lost 4 bases and J lost 5; bases outside the gene matches: 17. CDR1 is SGHTA, CDR2 FQGNSA, per germline. CDR3 DNA sequence: TGTGCCAGCAGCTCCTTTGGGAACTTGCGGGGGGGTTTAACCGGGGAGCTGTTTTTT. Encoded protein: CASSSFGNLRGGLTGELFF. The full variable domain, its missing parts supplied by reference TRBV7-2 and TRBJ2-2, is GAGVSQSPSNKVTEKGKDVELRCDPISGHTALYWYRQSLGQGLEFLIYFQGNSAPDKSGLPSDRFSAERTGGSVSTLTIQRTQQEDSAVYLCASSSFGNLRGGLTGELFFGEGSRLTVL.

As DNA, the CDR3 is TGTGCCAGCTCACCACCGGCGGCAGCAGGAAACACCATATATTTT. Translated, it gives CASSPPAAAGNTIYF. The chain has TRBV18 and TRBJ1-3; D call uncertain. CDR3 length equals 15 residues. The V gene's germline CDR1 is KGHSH and CDR2 LQKENI. V lost 0 bases and J lost 4, with 10 bases in between.

The chain employs TRBV29-1 and TRBJ2-1; 11 bases map to TRBD2. CDR3 length equals 14 residues. Germline CDR1 reads SQVTM; CDR2 reads ANQGSEA. V lost 5 bases to trimming and J lost 8 bases; unmatched junction nucleotides: 8. The CDR3: CSVISGRALDEQFF. In DNA, the CDR3 is TGCAGCGTTATTAGCGGGAGGGCCCTCGATGAGCAGTTCTTC.

The chain carries TRBV11-2 and TRBJ2-3; D gene unclear. V was pared by 6 bases and J by 4 bases, with 8 bases between. CDR1 and CDR2 from the germline V gene are SGHAT and FQNNGV. The CDR3 totals 12 residues. DNA of the CDR3: TGTGCCAGCAGTTCTAGAGCAGATACGCAGTATTTT. The encoded protein is CASSSRADTQYF.

J is TRBJ2-1 and V is TRBV29-1; 9 nucleotides match TRBD1. The trim removed 6 bases at V and 6 bases at J, leaving 9 bases unmatched. There are 14 residues in the CDR3. Germline V gene lookup returns CDR1 SQVTM and CDR2 ANQGSEA. The CDR3 protein is CSVSRQGDINEQFF. Here the CDR3 DNA reads TGCAGCGTCTCTCGACAGGGGGATATCAATGAGCAGTTCTTC.

The chain links TRBV10-3 to TRBJ1-2; D not certain. Germline V lookup: CDR1 ENHRY, CDR2 SYGVKD. Between the trimmed V and J ends, which lost 6 bases and 4 bases, there was a span of 24 bases. This CDR3 region has 17 residues. Here the CDR3 reads CAIRERIADPSTYGYTF. CDR3 nucleotides: TGTGCCATCAGGGAGCGGATCGCGGATCCCTCCACCTATGGCTACACCTTC.

The chain combines TRBV7-3 with TRBJ2-2, with 7 bases lining up with TRBD2. The germline V gene has CDR1 SGHTA and CDR2 FQGTGA. This CDR3 contains 18 residues. Losses at the gene ends were 2 bases for V and 2 bases for J; bases not matched to a gene: 11. The CDR3 DNA reads as TGTGCCAGCAGCTTATCGGGTGCCAGCGGGGCCAACACCGGGGAGCTGTTTTTT. Protein sequence: CASSLSGASGANTGELFF.

This clone was seen a handful of times. V gene TRBV7-9 combines with J gene TRBJ2-2, with no clear D. The V gene lost 4 bases and the J gene lost 7 bases, with 10 bases spanning the gap. Germline CDR1 SEHNR, CDR2 FQNEAQ (reference sequence). The CDR3 has 13 amino acids. The CDR3, as DNA: TGTGCCAGCAGCTCCAGGCCGGTCGGGGAGCTGTTTTTT. Protein: CASSSRPVGELFF.

CDR3 protein: CASSPPGQGYTEAFF. CDR3 DNA: TGTGCCAGCAGTCCCCCAGGGCAGGGCTACACTGAAGCTTTCTTT. The chain is built from TRBV27 and TRBJ1-1; D might be TRBD1 (5 bases). CDR3 size: 15 residues. V lost 5 bases and J lost 3, with 16 bases in between. The germline gives CDR1 MNHEY, CDR2 SMNVEV (reference sequence).